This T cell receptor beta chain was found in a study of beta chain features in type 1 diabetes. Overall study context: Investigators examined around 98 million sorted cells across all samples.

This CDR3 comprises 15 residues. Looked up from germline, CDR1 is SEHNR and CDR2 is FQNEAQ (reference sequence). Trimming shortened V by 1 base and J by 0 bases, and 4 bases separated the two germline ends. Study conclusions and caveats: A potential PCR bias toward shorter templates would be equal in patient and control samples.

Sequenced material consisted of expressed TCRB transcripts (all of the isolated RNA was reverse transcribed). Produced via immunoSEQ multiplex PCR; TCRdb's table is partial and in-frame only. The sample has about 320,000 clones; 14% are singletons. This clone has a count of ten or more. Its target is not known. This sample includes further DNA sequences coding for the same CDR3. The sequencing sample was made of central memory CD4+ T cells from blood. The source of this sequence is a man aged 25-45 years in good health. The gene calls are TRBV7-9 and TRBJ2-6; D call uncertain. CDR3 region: CASSLGGSGANVLTF. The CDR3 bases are TGTGCCAGCAGCTTAGGCGGCTCTGGGGCCAACGTCCTGACTTTC.